The present TCR beta chain was sequenced within a study of T-cell reconstitution after alpha-beta-depleted transplantation in children. Study findings and constraints: T-cell numbers and diversity, one year after transplant, stemmed largely from T cells that were newly produced.

The CDR3 contains 16 residues. The junction had 4 bases not matched to a gene; V was cut back by 2 bases and J by 2 bases. The V gene's germline CDR1 is MGHDK and CDR2 SYGVNS. In its sample, this clonotype was seen many times. Its antigen is still unknown. Preparing the TCRbeta library involved the use of unique molecular identifiers. TCRdb analysed the PCR reads with MiXCR anew, one entry per CDR3 protein. The sample shows about 300,000 distinct CDR3 sequences, just over 7.5% of them seen only once. Specimen: peripheral blood, collected 360 days after TCRalphabeta/CD19-depleted stem cell transplant. This TCR was sampled from a female patient aged 2-15 years who had a stem cell transplant for Fanconi anemia, so the T cells may come from the graft donor. The gene calls are TRBV25-1 and TRBJ2-3; 10 positions match TRBD1. The CDR3: CASSEIGTGDTDTQYF. The CDR3 DNA follows: TGTGCCAGCAGTGAAATAGGGACAGGGGACACAGATACGCAGTATTTT. The variable domain in full, completed from reference TRBV25-1 and TRBJ2-3, reads EADIYQTPRYLVIGTGKKITLECSQTMGHDKMYWYQQDPGMELHLIHYSYGVNSTEKGDLSSESTVSRIRTEHFPLTLESARPSHTSQYLCASSEIGTGDTDTQYFGPGTRLTVL.